These 31 T cell receptor beta chains originate from one sample sequenced in a study of T cell responses to AZD1222 COVID-19 vaccine. Some clones are missing from TCRdb's copy, which holds only in-frame ones; the method was immunoSEQ multiplex PCR. The repertoire holds about 260,000 clones, with more than 80% as singletons. The specimen was peripheral blood, collected on day 0 of AZD1222 vaccination. The receptors shown here come from an adult in good health.

This chain connects TRBV5-6 to TRBJ1-3; possible D gene TRBD1, 5 bases. This CDR3 comprises 14 residues. Germline CDR1 and CDR2: SGHDT and YYEEEE. With 5 bases removed from V and 2 bases from J, the gap between germline ends came to 11 bases. In DNA form, the CDR3 reads TGTGCCAGCAGTCTCGGGGCGACTGGAAACACCATATATTTT. Translated, it gives CASSLGATGNTIYF.

This chain connects TRBV6-2 or TRBV6-3 to TRBJ1-5, with D hard to call. The CDR3 runs 14 residues. Germline V gene data show CDR1 as MNHEY and CDR2 as SVGEGT. V dropped 0 bases and J dropped 6 bases, with 9 bases sitting between them. The CDR3 here is CASSYSGGPQPQHF. As DNA, the CDR3 is TGTGCCAGCAGTTACTCGGGAGGCCCTCAGCCCCAGCATTTT.

The V call is TRBV9, the J call TRBJ2-1; TRBD2 matches 7 bases. V shed 0 bases, J shed 4 bases, and the junction held 10 bases outside the gene matches. CDR1 SGDLS and CDR2 YYNGEE come from the germline V gene. The CDR3 length is 17 residues. CDR3 nucleotide sequence: TGTGCCAGCAGCGTAGTGGGGGGAGCTAGCGGTTACAATGAGCAGTTCTTC. Its protein product is CASSVVGGASGYNEQFF.

In its sample, this clone was seen a few times. The V call is TRBV5-4, the J call TRBJ2-7, with TRBD2 identical over 14 bases. This CDR3 is 15 amino acids long. Germline CDR1 reads SGHNT; CDR2 reads YYREEE (reference sequence). J lost 7 bases, V lost 4 bases, and 7 bases had no gene match. The chain's CDR3 is CASSLPGLAGEEQYF. DNA of the CDR3: TGTGCCAGCAGCCTTCCGGGACTAGCGGGAGAAGAGCAGTACTTC.

The rearrangement links TRBV6-1 to TRBJ2-2; D unresolved. Germline V lookup: CDR1 MNHNS, CDR2 SASEGT. V lost 2 bases, J lost 13 bases, and 5 bases lay in between. The CDR3 has 10 residues. The CDR3 spells CASSEQVLFF. The CDR3 DNA reads as TGTGCCAGCAGTGAACAGGTGCTGTTTTTT.

This chain uses TRBV2 with TRBJ1-2; TRBD1 matches at 9 bases. The CDR3 is made up of 16 amino acids. The V segment lost 5 bases and the J segment 0 bases; nucleotides outside the gene matches: 7. Germline loops: CDR1 SNHLY, CDR2 FYNNEI. The CDR3, as DNA: TGTGCCAGCAGTCGCGGACAGGGGAGGGCTAACTATGGCTACACCTTC. Its protein product is CASSRGQGRANYGYTF.

This rearrangement joins TRBV7-2 to TRBJ2-1, with D possibly matching TRBD1 (6 bases). Deletions cut 1 base from V and 10 bases from J, with 11 bases between. Germline CDR1 and CDR2: SGHTA and FQGNSA. CDR3 length equals 13 residues. Here the CDR3 reads CASSLEGTLEQFF. The CDR3 bases are TGTGCCAGCAGCTTAGAAGGGACATTGGAGCAGTTCTTC.

The chain employs TRBV2 and TRBJ1-6; D is ambiguous. The V end was cut by 7 bases, the J end by 7 bases, with 5 bases between. This CDR3 spans 11 amino acids. The germline V gene has CDR1 SNHLY and CDR2 FYNNEI. CDR3 loop: CASTGNSPLHF. For the CDR3, the DNA is TGTGCCAGCACGGGGAATTCACCCCTCCACTTT.

This chain joins TRBV6-5 and TRBJ2-7; D is uncertain. CDR1 and CDR2 (germline): MNHEY, SVGAGI. V lost 4 bases, J lost 6 bases, and 13 bases lay in between. The CDR3 runs to 13 residues. CDR3 residues: CASSSTGVREQYF. For the CDR3, the DNA is TGTGCCAGCAGTTCCACTGGCGTGCGCGAGCAGTACTTC.

The V gene is TRBV24-1, the J gene TRBJ2-1; the match to TRBD1 covers 7 bases. The V gene's germline CDR1 is KGHDR and CDR2 SFDVKD. Germline trimming cut 1 base from V and 2 bases from J; bases unmatched to any gene: 13. This CDR3 region has 19 residues. The CDR3, as DNA: TGTGCCACCAGTGATTTTAACTCCGAATCGACAGGGACCTACAATGAGCAGTTCTTC. Protein sequence: CATSDFNSESTGTYNEQFF.

V usage is TRBV6-2 or TRBV6-3 and J usage is TRBJ2-7; 9 bases line up with TRBD1. In germline, CDR1 is MNHEY, CDR2 SVGEGT. This CDR3 is built from 15 residues. Trimming took 3 bases from V and 4 from J; bases not matched to a gene: 7. The CDR3 reads CASSYSQGASYEQYF. CDR3 nucleotides: TGTGCCAGCAGTTATTCACAGGGGGCTTCGTACGAGCAGTACTTC.

The chain recombines TRBV5-1 with TRBJ2-4; maybe TRBD1 (6 bases). The CDR3 is made up of 17 amino acids. Germline V gives CDR1 SGHRS, CDR2 YFSETQ. Trimming took off 1 base at V and 0 bases at J, with 14 bases between the two ends. The CDR3 nucleotides are TGCGCCAGCAGCTTGCCGGACAGCTCCTTAGCCAAAAACATTCAGTACTTC. This codes for CASSLPDSSLAKNIQYF.

J is TRBJ2-3 and V is TRBV4-3; D remains unclear. The length of the CDR3 is 12 residues. Trimming cost V 0 bases and J 8 bases, with 6 bases left between them. Germline CDR1 reads LGHNA; CDR2 reads YSLEER. The CDR3 nucleotides are TGCGCCAGCAGCCAAGATTGGGTTACGCAGTATTTT. Residues: CASSQDWVTQYF.

The chain links TRBV7-9 to TRBJ2-1; D remains unclear. The CDR3 spans 13 residues. Germline V gene data show CDR1 as SEHNR and CDR2 as FQNEAQ (reference sequence). Trimming took 7 bases from V and 8 from J, leaving 15 bases between them. CDR3 bases: TGTGCCAGCAACTATGGAATCGCGGATGAGCAGTTCTTC. It translates to CASNYGIADEQFF. Together with reference TRBV7-9 and TRBJ2-1, the CDR3 gives the full variable domain: DTGVSQNPRHKITKRGQNVTFRCDPISEHNRLYWYRQTLGQGPEFLTYFQNEAQLEKSRLLSDRFSAERPKGSFSTLEIQRTEQGDSAMYLCASNYGIADEQFFGPGTRLTVL.

The V call is TRBV2, the J call TRBJ1-1; unclear D gene. The CDR3 length is 13 residues. The V and J ends lost 2 bases and 4 bases respectively, with 8 bases between them. CDR1 SNHLY and CDR2 FYNNEI come from the germline V gene. The CDR3 coding sequence is TGTGCCAGCAGTGAATTGGGAGGCACTGAAGCTTTCTTT. This gives the protein CASSELGGTEAFF.

The chain links TRBV28 to TRBJ2-4; D may be TRBD1 (6 bases). The CDR3 is 16 residues long. V dropped 5 bases and J dropped 0 bases, with 14 bases sitting between them. Per the germline V gene, CDR1 is MDHEN and CDR2 is SYDVKM. The CDR3 nucleotides read TGTGCCAGCAGTGCGGACAGCCTCATAGCCAAAAACATTCAGTACTTC. It is translated as CASSADSLIAKNIQYF.

The rearrangement links TRBV11-2 to TRBJ2-3; TRBD2 is a possible D gene (6 bases). The V end lost 1 base, the J end lost 4 bases, and 12 bases lay between the germline ends. This CDR3 has 15 amino acids. Germline values: CDR1 SGHAT, CDR2 FQNNGV. The CDR3, as DNA: TGTGCCAGCAGCTTAGCGGGAGTGAGCGCAGATACGCAGTATTTT. It translates to CASSLAGVSADTQYF.

This chain connects TRBV7-2 to TRBJ2-1, with D perhaps TRBD1 (6 bases). Trimming removed 0 bases at V and 2 bases at J, with 11 bases between. This CDR3 spans 16 amino acids. Germline V CDR1 and CDR2: SGHTA, FQGNSA. CDR3 sequence: CASSLASGGAYNEQFF. CDR3 bases: TGTGCCAGCAGCTTAGCTTCTGGGGGCGCCTACAATGAGCAGTTCTTC. Filled out from reference TRBV7-2 and TRBJ2-1, the complete variable domain reads GAGVSQSPSNKVTEKGKDVELRCDPISGHTALYWYRQSLGQGLEFLIYFQGNSAPDKSGLPSDRFSAERTGGSVSTLTIQRTQQEDSAVYLCASSLASGGAYNEQFFGPGTRLTVL.

CDR3 sequence (DNA): TGTGCCAGCAGCGGGACTAGCGGGAGTGAGACCCAGTACTTC. Translation gives CASSGTSGSETQYF. The genes are TRBV5-4 and TRBJ2-5; 14 nucleotides align to TRBD2. Germline lookup yields CDR1 SGHNT and CDR2 YYREEE (reference sequence). V was pared by 4 bases and J by 5 bases, with 1 base of the junction left unmatched. The CDR3 extends over 14 amino acids.

The chain employs TRBV3-1 (or the pseudogene TRBV3-2) and TRBJ2-2; D not certain. Germline loops: CDR1 LGHDT, CDR2 YNNKEL (reference sequence). CDR3 length: 13 residues. V was pared by 3 bases and J by 3 bases, with 5 bases between. The CDR3 sequence is CASSHIDTGELFF. CDR3 coding DNA: TGTGCCAGCAGCCATATAGACACCGGGGAGCTGTTTTTT.

CDR3 region: CATSRDLSGGEQYF. CDR3 in DNA: TGTGCCACCAGCAGAGATCTGAGTGGCGGGGAGCAGTACTTC. V gene TRBV15 combines with J gene TRBJ2-7; D might be TRBD2 (5 bases). Germline CDR1 reads LNHNV; CDR2 reads YYDKDF (reference sequence). This CDR3 spans 14 amino acids. Between the trimmed V and J ends, which lost 0 bases and 7 bases, there was a span of 13 bases.

J is TRBJ2-5 and V is TRBV5-4, with 7 bases identical to TRBD1. CDR1 is SGHNT, CDR2 YYREEE, per germline (reference sequence). V lost 4 bases, J lost 4 bases, and 7 bases stayed unmatched. The CDR3 runs to 14 residues. The CDR3, as DNA: TGTGCCAGCAGCAAAGGGACAGAGGGAGAGACCCAGTACTTC. It encodes CASSKGTEGETQYF.

This rearrangement joins TRBV19 to TRBJ2-7; 7 nucleotides align to TRBD1. CDR1 is LNHDA and CDR2 is SQIVND in the germline V gene (reference sequence). This CDR3 comprises 13 residues. V lost 4 bases to trimming and J lost 4 bases; unmatched junction nucleotides: 4. CDR3: CASSTGTEYEQYF. The CDR3, as DNA: TGTGCCAGTAGTACCGGGACAGAATACGAGCAGTACTTC.

The V gene is TRBV28, the J gene TRBJ1-2, with TRBD1 matching over 9 bases. Germline loops: CDR1 MDHEN, CDR2 SYDVKM. The CDR3 contains 14 residues. The trim removed 7 bases at V and 7 bases at J, leaving 10 bases unmatched. CDR3 DNA: TGTGCCAGCACCCATGCTGGGACAGGGCTTGGCTACACCTTC. Protein sequence: CASTHAGTGLGYTF.

The genes are TRBV18 and TRBJ1-2; D uncertain. Trimming removed 3 bases from V and 0 bases from J, with 8 bases in between. The CDR3 covers 14 residues. CDR1 is KGHSH and CDR2 is LQKENI in the germline V gene. The CDR3 region has the DNA TGTGCCAGCTCACCGGGCAGCACTAACTATGGCTACACCTTC. Its protein product is CASSPGSTNYGYTF.

The CDR3 region is CASSPAGEKLFF. Here the CDR3 DNA reads TGTGCCAGCTCACCTGCGGGGGAGAAACTGTTTTTT. V and J are TRBV18 and TRBJ1-4, with D possibly matching TRBD1 (5 bases). The V gene's germline CDR1 is KGHSH and CDR2 LQKENI. V was pared by 3 bases and J by 11 bases, with 10 bases between. The CDR3 spans 12 residues.

The chain has TRBV27 and TRBJ1-1; D not certain. The germline V gene encodes CDR1 MNHEY and CDR2 SMNVEV (reference sequence). V lost 4 bases and J 2 bases, leaving 20 bases between the germline ends. The CDR3 totals 17 residues. Here the CDR3 DNA reads TGTGCCAGCAGTTCCCGATTGTGGCCAGCGGGCAACACTGAAGCTTTCTTT. Encoded protein: CASSSRLWPAGNTEAFF.

This clone appeared a single time. The chain employs TRBV4-1 and TRBJ1-2; D is possibly TRBD1 (5 bases). The CDR3 extends over 19 amino acids. V lost 3 bases to trimming and J lost 6 bases, with 29 bases between them. Germline values: CDR1 MGHRA, CDR2 YSYEKL. The CDR3 loop reads CASSQIGMQGGKSAHGYTF. CDR3 bases: TGCGCCAGCAGCCAGATCGGAATGCAGGGAGGGAAGAGTGCCCATGGCTACACCTTC.

This chain joins TRBV2 and TRBJ1-2; D is unclear. V was trimmed by 6 bases and J by 0 bases, leaving 8 bases between them. The CDR3 totals 13 residues. Germline V gene sequence: CDR1 SNHLY, CDR2 FYNNEI. CDR3 DNA: TGTGCCAGCAGCGTACAGCCTAACTATGGCTACACCTTC. This translates into CASSVQPNYGYTF.

V usage is TRBV7-8 and J usage is TRBJ2-1; possible D gene TRBD2, 7 bases. Germline-derived CDR1 and CDR2 are SGHVS and FQNEAQ. This CDR3 has 16 residues. V was shortened by 4 bases and J by 7 bases, with 20 bases between the two germline ends. For the CDR3, the DNA is TGTGCCAGCAGCTCTTGGGGCGGGGGCGCTTGGAATGAGCAGTTCTTC. Protein product: CASSSWGGGAWNEQFF.

V and J are TRBV7-2 and TRBJ2-1; TRBD2 is a possible D gene (6 bases). V was trimmed by 2 bases and J by 4 bases, leaving 15 bases between them. Germline CDR1 reads SGHTA; CDR2 reads FQGNSA. CDR3 length: 16 amino acids. CDR3 in amino acids: CASSLLGSLGYNEQFF. CDR3 sequence (DNA): TGTGCCAGCAGCTTACTCGGGAGTCTAGGGTACAATGAGCAGTTCTTC.